The 4 T cell receptor beta chains reported below all come from one sample, sequenced in a study of long-term antiretroviral therapy in people with HIV. The run of the v3.0 immunoSEQ assay was at survey level. Libraries were prepared by immunoSEQ multiplex PCR; TCRdb keeps only in-frame clonotypes and omits some of them. The repertoire consists of more than 15,000 clones, with approximately 94% occurring once and the leading ten covering 4.6%. The material was unsorted PBMCs, obtained 6 to 6.5 years after starting antiretroviral therapy. These receptors all stem from a woman aged 45 to 65 with HIV.

This sequence joins TRBV27 and TRBJ1-4; weak D call: TRBD1 (6 bases). Trimming stripped 0 bases from V and 8 bases from J, with 10 bases between. This CDR3 is built from 14 residues. Germline CDR1 is MNHEY and CDR2 is SMNVEV (reference sequence). The CDR3 loop reads CASSLSRGGEKLFF. DNA for the CDR3: TGTGCCAGCAGTTTATCGAGGGGGGGAGAAAAACTGTTTTTT.

Turning to this clone: The same CDR3 is also encoded by other DNA sequences in this sample. CDR3 sequence (DNA): TGTGCCAGCAGTTACCAGGGAAACTATGGCTACACCTTC. Translation: CASSYQGNYGYTF. V is TRBV6-5 and J is TRBJ1-2, with D perhaps TRBD1 (5 bases). V lost 2 bases and J lost 2, with 6 bases in between. The CDR3 totals 13 residues. CDR1 MNHEY and CDR2 SVGAGI come from the germline V gene.

The chain employs TRBV5-1 and TRBJ1-6; D unresolved. CDR1 is SGHRS and CDR2 is YFSETQ in the germline V gene. V was trimmed by 1 base and J by 0 bases, leaving 8 bases between them. The CDR3 runs 16 residues. CDR3 coding DNA: TGCGCCAGCAGCTTGAGTCAGAGCTCCTATAATTCACCCCTCCACTTT. Protein: CASSLSQSSYNSPLHF.

This clone was seen just once. The chain uses TRBV19 and TRBJ2-1, with TRBD2 matching over 10 bases. This CDR3 is built from 15 residues. CDR1 LNHDA and CDR2 SQIVND come from the germline V gene (reference sequence). The ends lost 5 bases at V and 4 bases at J; junction bases unmatched: 5. The CDR3 DNA sequence: TGTGCCAGTAGTTCGCGACTAGCGGGTTACAATGAGCAGTTCTTC. Protein product: CASSSRLAGYNEQFF. Together with reference TRBV19 and TRBJ2-1, the CDR3 gives the full variable domain: DGGITQSPKYLFRKEGQNVTLSCEQNLNHDAMYWYRQDPGQGLRLIYYSQIVNDFQKGDIAEGYSVSREKKESFPLTVTSAQKNPTAFYLCASSSRLAGYNEQFFGPGTRLTVL.